The next 11 T cell receptor beta chains were all read from a single sample in a study of PD-1 blockade in mismatch repair-deficient tumors. The method was immunoSEQ multiplex PCR; TCRdb's version includes in-frame clones alone and lacks a portion of them. The repertoire holds some 110,000 clones, with about 74% as singletons. Sequences were derived from peripheral blood, sampled about 13 months after starting pembrolizumab. These TCRs come from an adult with mismatch repair-deficient cancer.

This chain joins TRBV6-5 and TRBJ2-2, with a weak D call TRBD1 (5 bases). CDR1 and CDR2 from the germline V gene are MNHEY and SVGAGI. Trimming cost V 2 bases and J 6 bases, with 7 bases left between them. The CDR3 has 13 amino acids. This chain's CDR3 is CASSYRGAGELFF. CDR3 DNA: TGTGCCAGCAGTTACAGGGGCGCCGGGGAGCTGTTTTTT.

In its sample, this clone was seen a few times. The genes are TRBV10-3 and TRBJ1-2; the D gene is possibly TRBD1 (5 bases). The CDR3 sequence is 14 residues long. Looked up from germline, CDR1 is ENHRY and CDR2 is SYGVKD. The ends were cut back, 4 bases at V and 4 bases at J, with 13 bases in the middle. The CDR3 coding sequence is TGTGCCATCAGTGTTGACAGTCGAAGCTATGGCTACACCTTC. It is translated as CAISVDSRSYGYTF.

This clone was seen a few times. Here the CDR3 reads CASRTDRNTEAFF. Here the CDR3 DNA reads TGTGCCAGCAGAACCGACAGGAACACTGAAGCTTTCTTT. J is TRBJ1-1 and V is TRBV7-9, with D tentatively TRBD1 (5 bases). The CDR3 totals 13 residues. Trimming took off 6 bases at V and 1 base at J, with 9 bases between the two ends. Germline CDR1 reads SEHNR; CDR2 reads FQNEAQ (reference sequence).

The CDR3, as DNA: TGTGCCTGGAACGGTCCGGGAGGCTATGGCTACACCTTC. Its translation: CAWNGPGGYGYTF. The chain links TRBV30 to TRBJ1-2; D is undetermined. The CDR3 is 13 amino acids. V was trimmed by 4 bases and J by 4 bases, leaving 13 bases between them. The germline V gene has CDR1 GTSNPN and CDR2 SVGIG (reference sequence).

The V gene is TRBV11-1, the J gene TRBJ2-7, with 8 nucleotides matching TRBD1. Germline V gives CDR1 SGHAT, CDR2 FQDESV (reference sequence). J was trimmed by 2 bases and V by 2 bases; bases with no gene match: 11. The CDR3 spans 17 residues. CDR3 nucleotides: TGTGCCAGCAGCTTATTTGCGTTGGGACAGGTACCCTACGAGCAGTACTTC. This codes for CASSLFALGQVPYEQYF.

The rearrangement uses TRBV5-8 and TRBJ1-1; D possibly corresponds to TRBD1 (5 bases). V lost 1 base to trimming and J lost 1 base, with 11 bases between them. Per germline, CDR1 SGHTS and CDR2 YDEGEE. The CDR3 is made up of 15 amino acids. The CDR3, as DNA: TGTGCCAGCAGCTTGCGAGGGCAGGGGAACACTGAAGCTTTCTTT. Protein product: CASSLRGQGNTEAFF.

The chain links TRBV15 to TRBJ2-5; D may be TRBD2 (6 bases). The germline V and J ends were trimmed by 0 bases and 5 bases, with 19 bases remaining between them. CDR3 length equals 17 residues. Germline CDR1 reads LNHNV; CDR2 reads YYDKDF (reference sequence). The CDR3 nucleotides are TGTGCCACCAGCAGAGATAATGAGGAGAGTCGGGGGGAGACCCAGTACTTC. It specifies CATSRDNEESRGETQYF. The full variable domain, rest sourced from reference TRBV15 and TRBJ2-5, is DAMVIQNPRYQVTQFGKPVTLSCSQTLNHNVMYWYQQKSSQAPKLLFHYYDKDFNNEADTPDNFQSRRPNTSFCFLDIRSPGLGDTAMYLCATSRDNEESRGETQYFGPGTRLLVL.

V gene TRBV5-4 combines with J gene TRBJ2-2, with 16 bases fitting TRBD2. The CDR3 contains 17 residues. CDR1 is SGHNT, CDR2 YYREEE, per germline (reference sequence). Trimming took 3 bases from V and 4 from J; bases not matched to a gene: 3. The CDR3 sequence: CASSSGTSGRATGELFF. CDR3 DNA: TGTGCCAGCAGCTCTGGGACTAGCGGGAGGGCCACCGGGGAGCTGTTTTTT.

The V gene is TRBV5-1, the J gene TRBJ2-5, with D possibly matching TRBD1 (5 bases). Trimming cost V 4 bases and J 0 bases, with 10 bases left between them. The CDR3 covers 14 residues. Germline assignment: CDR1 SGHRS and CDR2 YFSETQ. CDR3 loop: CASSNQGNQETQYF. CDR3 coding DNA: TGCGCCAGCAGCAACCAGGGTAACCAAGAGACCCAGTACTTC.

This chain uses TRBV29-1 with TRBJ1-2; 9 positions agree with TRBD1. The V and J ends lost 6 bases and 3 bases, in that order; junction bases with no gene match: 2. Germline values: CDR1 SQVTM, CDR2 ANQGSEA. This CDR3 has 12 residues. CDR3 loop: CSVDRGYYGYTF. In DNA form, the CDR3 reads TGCAGCGTGGACAGGGGTTACTATGGCTACACCTTC. The whole variable domain, filled in from reference TRBV29-1 and TRBJ1-2, reads SAVISQKPSRDICQRGTSLTIQCQVDSQVTMMFWYRQQPGQSLTLIATANQGSEATYESGFVIDKFPISRPNLTFSTLTVSNMSPEDSSIYLCSVDRGYYGYTFGSGTRLTVV.

The J gene is TRBJ2-3, the V gene TRBV14; D is ambiguous. Trimming stripped 4 bases from V and 5 bases from J, with 10 bases between. CDR3 length equals 13 residues. The germline gives CDR1 SGHDN, CDR2 FVKESK. In DNA, the CDR3 is TGTGCCAGCAGCCCGATAGGTGGAGATACGCAGTATTTT. Translated, it gives CASSPIGGDTQYF.